This TCR beta chain was sequenced in a study of memory CD4+ T cells and cytomegalovirus serostatus. About the study: Of the healthy Belgian adults, several were CMV seropositive and 20 to 30 seronegative.

Study-level results: Suggested: most of the CMV-linked TCR signature lies in CD4+ memory cells.

The sort gate was single viable CD3+CD4+CD8-CD45RO+ cells for memory CD4+ T cells. CD4+ T cells were isolated by positive magnetic selection. The CDR3 is made up of 14 amino acids. Germline CDR1 SGHAT, CDR2 FQNNGV. V lost 3 bases, J lost 13 bases, and 22 bases lay in between. TCRdb's copy holds only in-frame clones and misses some; the assay was immunoSEQ multiplex PCR. The repertoire holds more than 55,000 clones, with more than 75% as singletons. A word on this clone: What it binds is not known.

This chain joins TRBV11-2 and TRBJ2-7, with D perhaps being TRBD1 or TRBD2 (5 bases each). The sequenced material came from memory CD4+ T cells from blood. This TCR was recovered from an adult in good health and CMV-seronegative. The CDR3, as DNA: TGTGCCAGCAGCTTGAGGGTAGGGGACCCGTTGTATTACTTC. It codes for CASSLRVGDPLYYF.